A single sample is the source of the 3 T cell receptor beta chains below, sequenced in a study of blood T cell repertoires in COVID-19. This table comes from immunoSEQ multiplex PCR, and its TCRdb copy is limited to in-frame clones, with some not included. The repertoire includes 130,000 or so clones, 75% to 90% of them detected once, and 4.3% sits in the top ten. The sample consisted of peripheral blood. All receptors derive from a man in his fifties or sixties with COVID-19, enrolled during active disease.

V usage is TRBV28 and J usage is TRBJ1-2; D gene ambiguous. Trimming left V 1 base short and J 4 bases short, with 10 bases between. There are 14 residues in the CDR3. Germline loops: CDR1 MDHEN, CDR2 SYDVKM. The CDR3 sequence is CASSLSGFLYGYTF. The CDR3 coding sequence is TGTGCCAGCAGTTTATCGGGGTTCCTCTATGGCTACACCTTC.

The rearrangement links TRBV2 to TRBJ2-7; perhaps TRBD2 as D (6 bases). This CDR3 is built from 14 residues. The V gene's germline CDR1 is SNHLY and CDR2 FYNNEI. V was shortened by 4 bases and J by 4 bases, with 14 bases between the two germline ends. The CDR3 here is CASSAGGPEYEQYF. In DNA form, the CDR3 reads TGTGCCAGCAGTGCCGGGGGACCGGAATACGAGCAGTACTTC.

The chain has TRBV5-1 and TRBJ1-1; the match to TRBD1 covers 9 bases. Per germline, CDR1 SGHRS and CDR2 YFSETQ. V shed 4 bases, J shed 3 bases, and the junction held 4 bases outside the gene matches. The CDR3 runs to 14 residues. In DNA form, the CDR3 reads TGCGCCAGCAGCCGCGGGACAGGGTACACTGAAGCTTTCTTT. This translates into CASSRGTGYTEAFF.